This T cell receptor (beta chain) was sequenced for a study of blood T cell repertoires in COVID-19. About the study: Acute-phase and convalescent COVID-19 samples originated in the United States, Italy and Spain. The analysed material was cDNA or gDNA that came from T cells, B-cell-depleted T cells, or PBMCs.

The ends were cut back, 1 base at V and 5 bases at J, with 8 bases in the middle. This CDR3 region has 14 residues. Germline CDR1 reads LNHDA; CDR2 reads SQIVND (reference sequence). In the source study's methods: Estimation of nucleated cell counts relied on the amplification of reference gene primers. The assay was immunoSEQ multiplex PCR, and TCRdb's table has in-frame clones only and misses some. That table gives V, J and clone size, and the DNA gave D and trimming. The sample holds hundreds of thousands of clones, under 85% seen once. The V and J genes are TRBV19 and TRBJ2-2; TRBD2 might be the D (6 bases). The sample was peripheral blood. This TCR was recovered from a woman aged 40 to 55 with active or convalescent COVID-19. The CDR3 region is CASSIGLATGELFF. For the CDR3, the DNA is TGTGCCAGTAGTATAGGGCTAGCGACCGGGGAGCTGTTTTTT.